This record covers a single T cell receptor beta chain. These data come from a study of graft-versus-host responses after intestinal transplantation. The wider study: Tacrolimus plus steroids were given to all recipients for approximately 3 years, preceded by anti-thymocyte globulin induction.

Data came from immunoSEQ multiplex PCR; TCRdb stores just in-frame clones and leaves some out. The sample yields several thousand clones, about a quarter seen once. The germline V and J ends were trimmed by 4 bases and 2 bases, with 18 bases remaining between them. The CDR3 totals 16 residues. Germline CDR1 SGHNT, CDR2 YENEEA. Study-level points and caveats: Recipient marrow held GvH clones, some first seen in ileum or blood.

Labeling with CFSE marked about 200,000 responder cells, which were plated with about 200,000 irradiated, violet-dye-labeled stimulator cells. The TCR was taken from a human patient who was an organ donor for intestinal transplantation. The source was alloreactive CD8+ T cells from a mixed lymphocyte reaction culture, collected before transplantation. Subset: CFSE-low proliferating T cells sorted from roughly six-day pre-transplant mixed lymphocyte reaction (GvH or HvG direction). The chain employs TRBV11-3 and TRBJ2-7; D might be TRBD1 (6 bases). The CDR3 protein is CASSYRQALPTYEQYF. The CDR3 coding sequence is TGTGCCAGCAGCTACCGACAGGCCCTCCCGACCTACGAGCAGTACTTC.